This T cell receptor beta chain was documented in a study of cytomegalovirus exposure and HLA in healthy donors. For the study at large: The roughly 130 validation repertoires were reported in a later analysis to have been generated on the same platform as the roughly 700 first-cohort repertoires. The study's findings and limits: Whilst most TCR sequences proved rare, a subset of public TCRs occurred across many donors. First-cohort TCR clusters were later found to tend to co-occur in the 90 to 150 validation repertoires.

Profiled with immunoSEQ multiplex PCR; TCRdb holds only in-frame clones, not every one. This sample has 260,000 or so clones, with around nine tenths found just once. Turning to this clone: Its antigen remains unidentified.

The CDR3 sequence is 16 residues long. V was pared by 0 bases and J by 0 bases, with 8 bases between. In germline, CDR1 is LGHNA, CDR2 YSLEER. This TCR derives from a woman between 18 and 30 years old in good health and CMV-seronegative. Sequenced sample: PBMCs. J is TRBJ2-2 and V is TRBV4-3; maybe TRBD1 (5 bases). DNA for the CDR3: TGCGCCAGCAGCCAAGATCACAGGACGAACACCGGGGAGCTGTTTTTT. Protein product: CASSQDHRTNTGELFF.